Sequencing of this T cell receptor beta chain was carried out in a study of blood T cell repertoires in COVID-19. V was clipped by 6 bases and J by 3 bases; unmatched bases: 7. The CDR3 consists of 15 residues. CDR1 and CDR2 from the germline V gene are MDHEN and SYDVKM. Method: immunoSEQ multiplex PCR; TCRdb's copy keeps in-frame clones and lacks some. The sample lists roughly 250,000 clones, 70% to 90% occurring once. V usage is TRBV28 and J usage is TRBJ2-3, with 9 bases that match TRBD1. Sequences were obtained from peripheral blood. The TCR sequence derives from a woman in her 30s with COVID-19, enrolled during active disease. The CDR3 nucleotides read TGTGCCAGCAGACCCGGGACAGGGAGAACAGATACGCAGTATTTT. This translates into CASRPGTGRTDTQYF.